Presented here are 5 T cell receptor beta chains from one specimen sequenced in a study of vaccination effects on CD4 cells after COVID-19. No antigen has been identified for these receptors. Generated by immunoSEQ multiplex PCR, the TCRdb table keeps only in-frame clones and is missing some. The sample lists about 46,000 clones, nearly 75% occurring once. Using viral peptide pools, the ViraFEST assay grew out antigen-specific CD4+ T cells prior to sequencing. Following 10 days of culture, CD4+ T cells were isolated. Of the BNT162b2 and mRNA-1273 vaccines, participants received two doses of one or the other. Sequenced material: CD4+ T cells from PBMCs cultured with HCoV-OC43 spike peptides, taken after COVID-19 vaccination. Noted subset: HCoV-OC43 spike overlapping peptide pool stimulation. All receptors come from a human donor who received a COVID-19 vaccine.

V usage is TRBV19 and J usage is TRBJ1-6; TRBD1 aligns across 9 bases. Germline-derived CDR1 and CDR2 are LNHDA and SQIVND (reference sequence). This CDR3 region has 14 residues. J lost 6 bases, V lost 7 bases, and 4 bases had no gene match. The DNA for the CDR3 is TGTGCCAGTATGACGACAGGGGGTAATTCACCCCTCCACTTT. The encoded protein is CASMTTGGNSPLHF.

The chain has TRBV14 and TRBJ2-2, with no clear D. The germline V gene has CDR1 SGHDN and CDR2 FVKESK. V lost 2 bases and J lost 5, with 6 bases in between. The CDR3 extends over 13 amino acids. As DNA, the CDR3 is TGTGCCAGCAGCCAAATCCAGACCGGGGAGCTGTTTTTT. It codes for CASSQIQTGELFF.

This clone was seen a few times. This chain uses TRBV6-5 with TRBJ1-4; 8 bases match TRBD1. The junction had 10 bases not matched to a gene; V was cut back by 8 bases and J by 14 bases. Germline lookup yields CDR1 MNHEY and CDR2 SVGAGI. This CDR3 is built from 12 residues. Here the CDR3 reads CASGRGDRLLFF. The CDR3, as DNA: TGTGCCAGCGGCCGAGGGGACAGGTTGCTGTTTTTT.

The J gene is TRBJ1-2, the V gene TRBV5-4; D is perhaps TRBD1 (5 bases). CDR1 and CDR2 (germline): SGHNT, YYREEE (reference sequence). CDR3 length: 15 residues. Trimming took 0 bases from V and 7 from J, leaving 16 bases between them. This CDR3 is CASSLGGEAVGGYTF. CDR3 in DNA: TGTGCCAGCAGCTTGGGAGGGGAGGCCGTAGGTGGCTACACCTTC.

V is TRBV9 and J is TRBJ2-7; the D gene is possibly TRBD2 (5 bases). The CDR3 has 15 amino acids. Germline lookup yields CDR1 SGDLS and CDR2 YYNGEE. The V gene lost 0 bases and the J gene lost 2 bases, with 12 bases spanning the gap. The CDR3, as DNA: TGTGCCAGCAGCGTAGGGACTCTCTCTACCTACGAGCAGTACTTC. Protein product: CASSVGTLSTYEQYF.